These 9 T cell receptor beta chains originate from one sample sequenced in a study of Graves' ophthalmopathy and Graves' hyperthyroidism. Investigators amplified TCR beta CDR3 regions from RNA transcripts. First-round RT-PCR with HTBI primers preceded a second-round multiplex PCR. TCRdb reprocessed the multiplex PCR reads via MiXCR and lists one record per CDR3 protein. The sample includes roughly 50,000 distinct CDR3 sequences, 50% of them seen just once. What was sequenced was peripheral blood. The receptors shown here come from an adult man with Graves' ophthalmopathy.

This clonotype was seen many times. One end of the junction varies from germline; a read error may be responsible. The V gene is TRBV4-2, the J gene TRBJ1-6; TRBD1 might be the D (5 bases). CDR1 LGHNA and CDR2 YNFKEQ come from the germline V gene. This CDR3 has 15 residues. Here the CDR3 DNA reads TGTGCCAGCATCCAAGATGCTTCAGGGTATTCACCCCTCCGCTTT. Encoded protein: CASIQDASGYSPLRF.

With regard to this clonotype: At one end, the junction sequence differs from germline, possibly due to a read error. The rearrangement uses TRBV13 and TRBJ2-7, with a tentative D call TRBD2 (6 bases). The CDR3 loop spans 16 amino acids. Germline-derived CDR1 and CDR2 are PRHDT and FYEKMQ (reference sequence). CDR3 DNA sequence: TGTGCCGGCAGCTTAGGCCCTGGCGGGAATGGTAACGAGGAGTACTTC. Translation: CAGSLGPGGNGNEEYF.

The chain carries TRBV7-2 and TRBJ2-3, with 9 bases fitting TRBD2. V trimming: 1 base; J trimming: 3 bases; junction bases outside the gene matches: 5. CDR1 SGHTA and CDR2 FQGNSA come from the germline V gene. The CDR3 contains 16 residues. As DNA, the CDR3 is TGTGCCAGCAGCTTAGTGGGTAGCGGGAGTACAGATACGCAGTATTTT. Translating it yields CASSLVGSGSTDTQYF.

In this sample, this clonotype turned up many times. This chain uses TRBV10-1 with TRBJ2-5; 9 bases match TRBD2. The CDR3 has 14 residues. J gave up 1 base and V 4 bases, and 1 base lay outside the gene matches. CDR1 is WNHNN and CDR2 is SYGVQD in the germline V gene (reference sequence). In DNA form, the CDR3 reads TGCGCCAGCAGTGCTAGCGGGGCCCAAGAGACCCAGTACTTC. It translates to CASSASGAQETQYF.

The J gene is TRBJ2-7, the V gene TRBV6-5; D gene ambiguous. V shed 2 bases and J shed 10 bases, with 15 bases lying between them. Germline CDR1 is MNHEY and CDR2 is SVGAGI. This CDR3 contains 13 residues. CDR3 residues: CASSYGRSLGQYF. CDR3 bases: TGTGCCAGCAGTTACGGACGGAGTCTTGGCCAGTACTTC.

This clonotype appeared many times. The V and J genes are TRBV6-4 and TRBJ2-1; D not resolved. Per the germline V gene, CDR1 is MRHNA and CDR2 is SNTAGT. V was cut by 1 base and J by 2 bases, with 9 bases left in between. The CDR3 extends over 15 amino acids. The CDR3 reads CASSDWTGTYNEQFF. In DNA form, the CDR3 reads TGTGCCAGCAGTGACTGGACGGGTACCTACAATGAGCAGTTCTTC.

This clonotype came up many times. Here the CDR3 DNA reads TGTGCCAGCAGTTTTCTAGCGGGAGGGATCTCTAGCACAGATACGCAGTATTTT. Translating gives CASSFLAGGISSTDTQYF. The J gene is TRBJ2-3, the V gene TRBV12-3 or TRBV12-4; 12 nucleotides match TRBD2. CDR3 size: 18 residues. Losses at the gene ends were 3 bases for V and 0 bases for J; bases not matched to a gene: 7.

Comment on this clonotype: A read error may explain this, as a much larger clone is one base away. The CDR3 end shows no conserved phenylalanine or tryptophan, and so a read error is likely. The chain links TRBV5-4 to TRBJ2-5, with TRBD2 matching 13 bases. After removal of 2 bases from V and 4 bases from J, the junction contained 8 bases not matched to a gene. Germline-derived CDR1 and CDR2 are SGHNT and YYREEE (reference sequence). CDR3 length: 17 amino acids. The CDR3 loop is CASSFTSGRAQGETQYS. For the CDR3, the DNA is TGTGCCAGCAGCTTTACTAGCGGGAGGGCCCAAGGAGAGACCCAGTACTCC.

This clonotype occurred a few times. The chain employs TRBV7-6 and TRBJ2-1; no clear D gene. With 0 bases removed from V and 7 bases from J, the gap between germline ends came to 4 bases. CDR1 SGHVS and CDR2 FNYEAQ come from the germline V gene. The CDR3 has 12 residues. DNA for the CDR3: TGTGCCAGCAGCTTAGCAAAGAATGAGCAGTTCTTC. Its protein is CASSLAKNEQFF.